The 5 T cell receptor beta chains reported below all come from one sample, sequenced in a study of blood T cell repertoires in COVID-19. Assay used: immunoSEQ multiplex PCR; TCRdb lists only in-frame clones, some missing. The repertoire holds about 670,000 clones, 75% to 90% seen once, with 0.2% to 0.3% in the top ten. The specimen was peripheral blood. The receptors stem from a woman between 18 and 29 years old with acute or convalescent COVID-19.

The chain combines TRBV5-1 with TRBJ2-7; 9 nucleotides align to TRBD1. The germline V gene encodes CDR1 SGHRS and CDR2 YFSETQ. V dropped 2 bases and J dropped 7; count of bases not matched to a gene: 7. The length of the CDR3 is 14 residues. The CDR3 region has the DNA TGCGCCAGCAGCTTCGTACAGGGGGCGCGGGAGCAGTACTTC. Its protein product is CASSFVQGAREQYF.

The rearrangement joins TRBV9 to TRBJ2-2; 13 positions match TRBD2. V was pared by 2 bases and J by 4 bases, with 11 bases of the junction left unmatched. Germline CDR1 and CDR2: SGDLS and YYNGEE. The CDR3 loop spans 19 amino acids. The CDR3 coding sequence is TGTGCCAGCAGCGTCCAACTAGCGGGGGGGCCAGGGAGCACCGGGGAGCTGTTTTTT. Its protein product is CASSVQLAGGPGSTGELFF. Complete variable domain (other parts from reference TRBV9 and TRBJ2-2): DSGVTQTPKHLITATGQRVTLRCSPRSGDLSVYWYQQSLDQGLQFLIQYYNGEERAKGNILERFSAQQFPDLHSELNLSSLELGDSALYFCASSVQLAGGPGSTGELFFGEGSRLTVL.

This clone was counted a single time. CDR3 bases: TGTGCCAGCAGCCCCTCGGGGTTAGGCACCGGGGAGCTGTTTTTT. It encodes CASSPSGLGTGELFF. This chain uses TRBV7-7 with TRBJ2-2; maybe TRBD2 (5 bases). Germline V gene sequence: CDR1 SSHAT, CDR2 FNYEAQ (reference sequence). The CDR3 runs 15 residues. Trimming pared 5 bases from V and 4 bases from J, leaving 14 bases between.

V usage is TRBV13 and J usage is TRBJ1-1; tentative D call: TRBD1 (5 bases). With 5 bases removed from V and 1 base from J, the gap between germline ends came to 8 bases. The CDR3 has 13 amino acids. CDR1 PRHDT and CDR2 FYEKMQ come from the germline V gene (reference sequence). The CDR3 nucleotides read TGTGCCAGCAGCCCTAGGGGGAACACTGAAGCTTTCTTT. Translated, it gives CASSPRGNTEAFF.

The CDR3 loop is CAISDRATGTGFTYGYTF. The CDR3 DNA reads TGTGCCATCAGCGACCGAGCTACCGGGACAGGGTTTACCTATGGCTACACCTTC. The rearrangement uses TRBV10-3 and TRBJ1-2; 9 positions agree with TRBD1. This CDR3 spans 18 amino acids. Germline CDR1 reads ENHRY; CDR2 reads SYGVKD. The junction had 18 bases not matched to a gene; V was cut back by 6 bases and J by 4 bases.